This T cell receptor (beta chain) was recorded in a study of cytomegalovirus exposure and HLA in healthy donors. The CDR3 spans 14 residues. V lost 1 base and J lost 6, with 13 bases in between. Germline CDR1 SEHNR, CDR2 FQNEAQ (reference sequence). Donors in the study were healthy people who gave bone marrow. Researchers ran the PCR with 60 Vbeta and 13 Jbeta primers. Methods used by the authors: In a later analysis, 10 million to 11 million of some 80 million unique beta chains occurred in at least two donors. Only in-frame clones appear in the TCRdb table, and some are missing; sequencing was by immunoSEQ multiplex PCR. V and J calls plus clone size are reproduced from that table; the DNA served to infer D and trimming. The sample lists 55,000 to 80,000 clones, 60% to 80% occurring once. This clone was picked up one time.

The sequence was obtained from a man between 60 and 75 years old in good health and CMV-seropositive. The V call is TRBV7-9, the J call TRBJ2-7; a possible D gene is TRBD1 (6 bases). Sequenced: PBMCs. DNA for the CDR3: TGTGCCAGCAGCTTAGGACCAACAGGGACCGAGCAGTACTTC. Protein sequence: CASSLGPTGTEQYF.